The 19 T cell receptor beta chains in this list originate from one sample, sequenced in a study of Ad26.COV2.S vaccination and SARS-CoV-2 variants. Data came from immunoSEQ multiplex PCR; TCRdb stores just in-frame clones and leaves some out. Counted here are about 87,000 clones, more than 70% occurring once; the ten biggest clones make up about 15%. The material sequenced was peripheral blood, taken after recovery from COVID-19. These receptors were taken from a human donor who had recovered from COVID-19.

The chain combines TRBV3-1 (or the pseudogene TRBV3-2) with TRBJ1-2, with 7 bases lining up with TRBD1. The junction had 14 bases not matched to a gene; V was cut back by 0 bases and J by 7 bases. There are 17 residues in the CDR3. The germline gives CDR1 LGHDT, CDR2 YNNKEL (reference sequence). CDR3 in DNA: TGTGCCAGCAGCCAAGACAGGGGGTCTGGAGGTAGTCCTGGCTACACCTTC. Translated: CASSQDRGSGGSPGYTF.

The J gene is TRBJ1-2, the V gene TRBV5-6, with D perhaps matching TRBD1 (6 bases). CDR1 is SGHDT and CDR2 is YYEEEE in the germline V gene. The germline V and J ends were trimmed by 4 bases and 3 bases, with 19 bases remaining between them. CDR3 length equals 16 residues. This chain's CDR3 is CASSLPGQGQDYGYTF. Written as DNA, the CDR3 is TGTGCCAGCAGCCTACCGGGCCAGGGGCAAGACTATGGCTACACCTTC.

The chain uses TRBV6-4 and TRBJ2-7; no reliable D call. The CDR3 sequence is 16 residues long. Trimming removed 3 bases from V and 1 base from J, with 16 bases in between. From germline, CDR1 is MRHNA and CDR2 SNTAGT. The CDR3 sequence: CASSEGYSLDSYEQYF. CDR3 nucleotide sequence: TGTGCCAGCAGTGAAGGTTACAGTTTAGATTCCTACGAGCAGTACTTC.

The gene calls are TRBV7-9 and TRBJ1-5; TRBD1 agrees at 11 bases. Trimming took 5 bases from V and 8 from J; bases not matched to a gene: 14. The CDR3 is 17 residues long. Germline V gives CDR1 SEHNR, CDR2 FQNEAQ (reference sequence). CDR3 bases: TGTGCCAGCAGCCACATTCGGACAGGGGGCCCCAGAGAGCCCCAGCATTTT. Translating gives CASSHIRTGGPREPQHF.

This clone was counted between two and nine times. The chain has TRBV20-1 and TRBJ2-2, with TRBD2 as a possible D gene (5 bases). The germline gives CDR1 DFQATT, CDR2 SNEGSKA (reference sequence). The CDR3 has 15 amino acids. The germline V and J ends were trimmed by 3 bases and 0 bases, with 11 bases remaining between them. This chain's CDR3 is CSASIRRANTGELFF. In DNA, the CDR3 is TGCAGTGCTAGTATTCGGCGGGCGAACACCGGGGAGCTGTTTTTT.

This chain connects TRBV21-1 to TRBJ1-3. TRBV21-1 is assigned pseudogene status. This CDR3 has 17 residues. The CDR3 DNA reads as TGTGCCAGCAGCAAAGGTAAGGGCAGTATGACTGGAAACACCATATATTTT. Translated, it gives CASSKGKGSMTGNTIYF.

The V gene is TRBV7-2, the J gene TRBJ2-3; D not resolved. The CDR3 sequence is 14 residues long. The V end was cut by 1 base, the J end by 6 bases, with 11 bases between. Germline CDR1 reads SGHTA; CDR2 reads FQGNSA. This chain's CDR3 is CASSLVRQLDTQYF. CDR3 DNA: TGTGCCAGCAGCTTAGTGCGGCAGCTTGATACGCAGTATTTT. The full variable domain, with the rest looked up from reference TRBV7-2 and TRBJ2-3, is GAGVSQSPSNKVTEKGKDVELRCDPISGHTALYWYRQSLGQGLEFLIYFQGNSAPDKSGLPSDRFSAERTGGSVSTLTIQRTQQEDSAVYLCASSLVRQLDTQYFGPGTRLTVL.

The chain combines TRBV6-1 with TRBJ2-5; 8 positions match TRBD2. Germline assignment: CDR1 MNHNS and CDR2 SASEGT. The CDR3 spans 15 residues. V shed 3 bases, J shed 0 bases, and the junction held 3 bases outside the gene matches. Here the CDR3 reads CASSDEREYQETQYF. CDR3 in DNA: TGTGCCAGCAGTGACGAGCGGGAGTACCAAGAGACCCAGTACTTC.

The J gene is TRBJ1-1, the V gene TRBV4-1, with D perhaps matching TRBD1 (5 bases). The CDR3 covers 14 residues. CDR1 is MGHRA and CDR2 is YSYEKL in the germline V gene. Trimming pared 4 bases from V and 0 bases from J, leaving 9 bases between. Written as DNA, the CDR3 is TGCGCCAGCAGCCTAGCAGGGATGAACACTGAAGCTTTCTTT. Residues: CASSLAGMNTEAFF.

This chain joins TRBV7-2 and TRBJ1-1, with D uncertain. Germline assignment: CDR1 SGHTA and CDR2 FQGNSA. The V and J ends lost 5 bases and 1 base respectively, with 8 bases between them. This CDR3 has 13 residues. The CDR3: CASSADGNTEAFF. In DNA form, the CDR3 reads TGTGCCAGCAGCGCGGACGGGAACACTGAAGCTTTCTTT.

V gene TRBV4-1 combines with J gene TRBJ2-2, with 7 bases fitting TRBD1. Germline trimming cut 3 bases from V and 7 bases from J; bases unmatched to any gene: 5. The CDR3 runs to 14 residues. Looked up from germline, CDR1 is MGHRA and CDR2 is YSYEKL. CDR3 loop: CASSHGQDSGELFF. CDR3 coding DNA: TGCGCCAGCAGCCACGGACAGGACAGCGGGGAGCTGTTTTTT.

On this clone: Distinct nucleotide sequences in the sample also encode this CDR3. CDR3 sequence: CASSEGGRPGGRGYTF. The CDR3 DNA reads as TGTGCCAGCAGTGAAGGGGGTCGCCCAGGGGGGCGGGGCTACACCTTC. The rearrangement links TRBV2 to TRBJ1-2; 7 nucleotides align to TRBD1. Germline V CDR1 and CDR2: SNHLY, FYNNEI. The V and J ends lost 1 base and 8 bases, in that order; junction bases with no gene match: 13. This CDR3 has 16 amino acids.

The rearrangement uses TRBV19 and TRBJ1-2; D possibly corresponds to TRBD1 (6 bases). The CDR3 covers 15 residues. The V end was cut by 7 bases, the J end by 6 bases, with 21 bases between. Germline V gene lookup returns CDR1 LNHDA and CDR2 SQIVND (reference sequence). Written as DNA, the CDR3 is TGTGCCAGTAACCCTCGCCGGGGGGGGGCTCATGGCTACACCTTC. Its protein is CASNPRRGGAHGYTF.

The V call is TRBV9, the J call TRBJ2-2; D is ambiguous. V was cut by 0 bases and J by 0 bases, with 9 bases left in between. The CDR3 runs 16 residues. CDR1 and CDR2 (germline): SGDLS, YYNGEE. DNA for the CDR3: TGTGCCAGCAGCGTAGGCCCGTCATCGAACACCGGGGAGCTGTTTTTT. Translated, it gives CASSVGPSSNTGELFF.

The V gene is TRBV27, the J gene TRBJ1-6; D possibly corresponds to TRBD1 (6 bases). V lost 7 bases, J lost 13 bases, and 17 bases lay in between. CDR3 length: 13 residues. Looked up from germline, CDR1 is MNHEY and CDR2 is SMNVEV (reference sequence). The CDR3, as DNA: TGTGCCAGCACCTCCAAAGGGGGGACCCCCCTCCACTTT. It translates to CASTSKGGTPLHF.

The chain combines TRBV4-3 with TRBJ2-1; 9 bases line up with TRBD2. V trimming: 0 bases; J trimming: 6 bases; junction bases outside the gene matches: 15. This CDR3 has 19 amino acids. Germline CDR1 and CDR2: LGHNA and YSLEER. In DNA, the CDR3 is TGCGCCAGCAGCCAAGAAGGCGTAGATGGCCTAGCGGGGTTCAATGAGCAGTTCTTC. Translating it yields CASSQEGVDGLAGFNEQFF.

J is TRBJ2-1 and V is TRBV27; D remains ambiguous. Trimming shortened V by 0 bases and J by 6 bases, and 9 bases separated the two germline ends. Germline V CDR1 and CDR2: MNHEY, SMNVEV (reference sequence). The CDR3 contains 14 residues. The CDR3 spells CASSLSLGPNEQFF. In DNA form, the CDR3 reads TGTGCCAGCAGTTTATCTCTAGGCCCCAATGAGCAGTTCTTC.

This clone was detected a few times. The J gene is TRBJ2-5, the V gene TRBV11-2; D gene unclear. Germline lookup yields CDR1 SGHAT and CDR2 FQNNGV. The CDR3 is 13 amino acids. V shed 5 bases and J shed 3 bases, with 10 bases lying between them. As DNA, the CDR3 is TGTGCCAGCAGCCGAGATCAAAAAGAGACCCAGTACTTC. This sequence encodes CASSRDQKETQYF.

This sequence joins TRBV27 and TRBJ2-7; D remains ambiguous. Trimming pared 7 bases from V and 0 bases from J, leaving 10 bases between. CDR3 length: 13 residues. Germline V CDR1 and CDR2: MNHEY, SMNVEV (reference sequence). DNA for the CDR3: TGTGCCAGCATGGGTGGCGCCTCCTACGAGCAGTACTTC. Its protein is CASMGGASYEQYF.